The 9 T cell receptor beta chains below all came from one sample that was sequenced in a study. MiXCR, applied by TCRdb to the RT-PCR reads, yields one record per CDR3 protein. The sample carries about 700,000 distinct CDR3 sequences, approximately 15% recorded once. What was sequenced was memory CD4+ T cells from blood. The receptors here all came from a female donor in good health, serving as a healthy control.

CDR3 residues: CSGSLGTAYGYTF. CDR3 nucleotide sequence: TGCAGCGGATCGCTGGGTACCGCCTATGGCTACACCTTC. V is TRBV29-1 and J is TRBJ1-2, with no clear D. The CDR3 runs to 13 residues. Looked up from germline, CDR1 is SQVTM and CDR2 is ANQGSEA. Trimming stripped 7 bases from V and 4 bases from J, with 16 bases between.

The sample holds a few counts of this clonotype. The chain combines TRBV5-6 with TRBJ2-7, with D tentatively TRBD1 or TRBD2 (5 bases each). The CDR3 sequence is 15 residues long. V was trimmed by 4 bases and J by 1 base, leaving 15 bases between them. From germline, CDR1 is SGHDT and CDR2 YYEEEE. As DNA, the CDR3 is TGTGCCAGCAGCCCGGGATGGGACGTGTCCTACGAGCAGTACTTC. Translated, it gives CASSPGWDVSYEQYF.

The DNA for the CDR3 is TGTGCCAGCAGTTGGGGGACTTCCTCCTACAATGAGCAGTTCTTC. It yields the protein CASSWGTSSYNEQFF. The chain links TRBV6-2 or TRBV6-3 to TRBJ2-1, with D maybe TRBD2 (6 bases). Germline V gene sequence: CDR1 MNHEY, CDR2 SVGEGT. The CDR3 spans 15 residues. Deletions cut 4 bases from V and 0 bases from J, with 10 bases between.

In this sample, this clonotype turned up a few times. J is TRBJ1-1 and V is TRBV20-1; no clear D. With 3 bases removed from V and 10 bases from J, the gap between germline ends came to 12 bases. The length of the CDR3 is 11 residues. Germline V CDR1 and CDR2: DFQATT, SNEGSKA (reference sequence). The chain's CDR3 is CSASTRKGAFF. The CDR3 DNA reads as TGCAGTGCTAGTACCCGGAAGGGAGCTTTCTTT.

This clonotype was recorded a few times. This chain connects TRBV4-1 to TRBJ1-4, with 7 bases identical to TRBD1. This CDR3 has 17 amino acids. The V gene's germline CDR1 is MGHRA and CDR2 YSYEKL. J lost 8 bases, V lost 0 bases, and 12 bases had no gene match. The CDR3: CASSQEQGGQAPEKLFF. DNA for the CDR3: TGCGCCAGCAGCCAAGAACAAGGCGGACAGGCTCCAGAAAAACTGTTTTTT.

This clonotype has a count of ten or more. The J gene is TRBJ2-7, the V gene TRBV27; TRBD2 aligns across 12 bases. Germline CDR1 is MNHEY and CDR2 is SMNVEV (reference sequence). The CDR3 extends over 19 amino acids. The V gene end was trimmed by 8 bases and the J gene end by 2 bases; junction bases not matched to a gene: 19. The CDR3 bases are TGTGCCAGCGGTCTCAAACCGGGACTAGCGGGCCAAGTCCCCTACGAGCAGTACTTC. It codes for CASGLKPGLAGQVPYEQYF.

This clonotype was detected only a few times. The J gene is TRBJ1-1, the V gene TRBV29-1; D not resolved. There are 13 residues in the CDR3. Trimming pared 6 bases from V and 1 base from J, leaving 12 bases between. Germline V lookup: CDR1 SQVTM, CDR2 ANQGSEA. DNA for the CDR3: TGCAGCGTGGTCGGACGGGGGAACACTGAAGCTTTCTTT. Its translation: CSVVGRGNTEAFF.

The chain couples TRBV28 to TRBJ1-5; no clear D gene. The germline CDR1 and CDR2 sequences are MDHEN and SYDVKM. The CDR3 loop spans 13 amino acids. Between the trimmed V and J ends, which lost 7 bases and 2 bases, there was a span of 9 bases. CDR3 sequence (DNA): TGTGCCAGCACCCCCATGGGCAATCAGCCCCAGCATTTT. Protein: CASTPMGNQPQHF.

The chain recombines TRBV4-3 with TRBJ1-1; D perhaps matches TRBD1 (5 bases). CDR1 and CDR2 from the germline V gene are LGHNA and YSLEER. The CDR3 has 15 residues. The V end was cut by 1 base, the J end by 0 bases, with 9 bases between. As DNA, the CDR3 is TGCGCCAGCAGCCAAGTAGGGGTTATGAACACTGAAGCTTTCTTT. Its protein is CASSQVGVMNTEAFF.